This T cell receptor (beta chain) is from a study of blood T cell repertoires in COVID-19. Study overall: Acute and convalescent COVID-19 specimens originated in the United States, Italy and Spain. PBMCs, B-cell-depleted T cells, or T cells provided the cDNA or gDNA that made up the material.

The CDR3 sequence is 17 residues long. CDR1 and CDR2 from the germline V gene are SGHTA and FQGNSA. J lost 5 bases, V lost 2 bases, and 13 bases had no gene match. In the original processing: Using reference gene primer amplification, nucleated cell counts were estimated. Produced via immunoSEQ multiplex PCR; TCRdb's table is partial and in-frame only. V and J calls and clone size are as listed in that table; D and trimming were resolved from the DNA. The sample yields 15,000 or so clones, just over 85% seen once. Sequencing was performed on peripheral blood. V and J are TRBV7-2 and TRBJ2-5; 8 bases map to TRBD1. This TCR derives from a human donor in a cohort sampled during active COVID-19. This CDR3 reads CASSLHTGGRGRETQYF. The CDR3 bases are TGTGCCAGCAGCTTACATACAGGGGGTCGGGGTAGGGAGACCCAGTACTTC.